Below are 8 T cell receptor beta chains sequenced from a single sample in a study of blood T cell repertoires in COVID-19. Repertoires were generated with immunoSEQ multiplex PCR, while TCRdb's copy carries only in-frame clones and drops some. The sample includes tens of thousands of clones, around four fifths of them seen just once. The sequenced sample consisted of peripheral blood. These receptor sequences come from a man of 80 years or more with active or convalescent COVID-19.

V is TRBV5-4 and J is TRBJ1-4; 8 bases align to TRBD1. The CDR3 is 14 amino acids. Germline CDR1 is SGHNT and CDR2 is YYREEE (reference sequence). Trimming cost V 4 bases and J 5 bases; bases outside gene matches: 4. The CDR3 nucleotides are TGTGCCAGCAGCAACAACAGGGGGAATGAAAAACTGTTTTTT. This sequence encodes CASSNNRGNEKLFF.

The chain uses TRBV18 and TRBJ2-3, with TRBD1 matching 8 bases. J was trimmed by 1 base and V by 5 bases; bases with no gene match: 8. The CDR3 is 16 amino acids. Germline lookup yields CDR1 KGHSH and CDR2 LQKENI. The CDR3 DNA reads TGTGCCAGCTCAACTCTCAGGGGGCCGGGCACAGATACGCAGTATTTT. Translating gives CASSTLRGPGTDTQYF.

The chain combines TRBV6-5 with TRBJ2-2; 11 bases map to TRBD2. The CDR3 runs 16 residues. Germline V gene sequence: CDR1 MNHEY, CDR2 SVGAGI. V gave up 0 bases and J gave up 6 bases; unmatched junction bases: 3. The CDR3 reads CASSYSGTSGPGELFF. The CDR3, as DNA: TGTGCCAGCAGTTACTCGGGGACTAGCGGCCCCGGGGAGCTGTTTTTT.

V usage is TRBV18 and J usage is TRBJ2-7; 9 nucleotides match TRBD1. Germline assignment: CDR1 KGHSH and CDR2 LQKENI. The CDR3 is 14 residues long. Losses at the gene ends were 4 bases for V and 1 base for J; bases not matched to a gene: 2. CDR3 nucleotide sequence: TGTGCCAGCTCACAAGGACAGGGGTCCTACGAGCAGTACTTC. Amino acids: CASSQGQGSYEQYF.

This clone was seen a single time. The chain is built from TRBV9 and TRBJ1-1; no reliable D call. The V gene's germline CDR1 is SGDLS and CDR2 YYNGEE. The V end was cut by 0 bases, the J end by 1 base, with 7 bases between. The CDR3 is 14 residues long. The CDR3 sequence is CASSVGPENTEAFF. The DNA for the CDR3 is TGTGCCAGCAGCGTAGGTCCAGAGAACACTGAAGCTTTCTTT.

V gene TRBV5-4 combines with J gene TRBJ2-5, with 7 bases fitting TRBD1. The germline V gene encodes CDR1 SGHNT and CDR2 YYREEE (reference sequence). This CDR3 spans 15 amino acids. V lost 5 bases, J lost 5 bases, and 12 bases stayed unmatched. The CDR3: CASSKGTDRRETQYF. CDR3 DNA sequence: TGTGCCAGCAGTAAAGGGACAGATCGCCGGGAGACCCAGTACTTC.

The rearrangement joins TRBV5-1 to TRBJ1-2, with 12 bases fitting TRBD1. Germline values: CDR1 SGHRS, CDR2 YFSETQ. J was trimmed by 1 base and V by 4 bases; bases with no gene match: 5. This CDR3 is 16 amino acids long. DNA of the CDR3: TGCGCCAGCAGCCTGGGACAGGGGGCGTTTAACTATGGCTACACCTTC. The encoded protein is CASSLGQGAFNYGYTF.

V and J are TRBV6-2 or TRBV6-3 and TRBJ2-4; 7 nucleotides align to TRBD2. Unmatched junction bases numbered 7, after V lost 4 bases and J lost 1 base. This CDR3 contains 16 residues. Germline CDR1 is MNHEY and CDR2 is SVGEGT. CDR3 sequence: CASSSWGRAAKNIQYF. DNA for the CDR3: TGTGCCAGCAGTTCCTGGGGGAGGGCGGCCAAAAACATTCAGTACTTC.